Below are 25 T cell receptor beta chains sequenced from a single sample in a study of T cell repertoires in cytomegalovirus infection. A single record per CDR3 protein comes from TCRdb applying MiXCR to the reads. The table has fewer than 550,000 distinct CDR3 sequences, about 26% seen once. Sequenced material: PBMCs. These TCRs come from a human donor in good health (CMV status not recorded). Some clones in this sample may be carry-over from other donors' samples.

J is TRBJ2-4 and V is TRBV6-2 or TRBV6-3; 9 bases map to TRBD1. The V segment lost 7 bases and the J segment 3 bases; nucleotides outside the gene matches: 13. CDR3 length: 17 amino acids. Germline V lookup: CDR1 MNHEY, CDR2 SVGEGT. DNA for the CDR3: TGTGCCAGCACCCGGGACAGGGACGAGTGGGTCAAAAACATTCAGTACTTC. Its protein product is CASTRDRDEWVKNIQYF.

This rearrangement joins TRBV11-3 to TRBJ1-2; D unclear. The germline V gene encodes CDR1 SGHNT and CDR2 YENEEA. Trimming stripped 5 bases from V and 2 bases from J, with 6 bases between. The CDR3 consists of 12 residues. The CDR3 DNA sequence: TGTGCCAGCAGCCCTGGAAACTATGGCTACACCTTC. Translated, it gives CASSPGNYGYTF.

This clonotype was seen more than once but under ten times. V and J are TRBV12-3 or TRBV12-4 and TRBJ2-1; 15 positions match TRBD2. The CDR3 is made up of 19 amino acids. Unmatched junction bases numbered 14, after V lost 1 base and J lost 10 bases. The CDR3 reads CASSLGGTSGRRGIWEQFF. The CDR3 nucleotides are TGTGCCAGCAGTTTAGGGGGGACTAGCGGGAGGAGGGGCATATGGGAGCAGTTCTTC.

This chain connects TRBV11-2 to TRBJ1-6; TRBD1 aligns across 11 bases. The germline V gene encodes CDR1 SGHAT and CDR2 FQNNGV. J lost 7 bases, V lost 3 bases, and 8 bases had no gene match. The CDR3 contains 17 residues. The CDR3 DNA sequence: TGTGCCAGCAGCTTTTCCCGGGACAGGGGGAACAATTCACCCCTCCACTTT. Translated, it gives CASSFSRDRGNNSPLHF.

There are many counts of this clonotype. The CDR3 here is CASSLSPGQGNYGYTF. The CDR3 bases are TGTGCCAGCAGCTTATCGCCCGGACAGGGCAACTATGGCTACACCTTC. The chain carries TRBV7-2 and TRBJ1-2; 8 bases map to TRBD1. Unmatched junction bases numbered 7, after V lost 2 bases and J lost 2 bases. The germline V gene has CDR1 SGHTA and CDR2 FQGNSA. This CDR3 contains 16 residues.

This clonotype was counted at least ten times. The CDR3 region is CASSTGQGTAFF. DNA for the CDR3: TGTGCCAGCAGCACGGGACAGGGGACAGCTTTCTTT. This sequence joins TRBV7-3 and TRBJ1-1; TRBD1 matches 10 bases. The CDR3 totals 12 residues. The germline CDR1 and CDR2 sequences are SGHTA and FQGTGA. J was trimmed by 10 bases and V by 5 bases; bases with no gene match: 4.

For this clonotype: A read error may explain this, as a much larger clone is one base away. The chain is built from TRBV7-4 and TRBJ2-7, with 7 bases fitting TRBD2. CDR1 is SGHVT and CDR2 is SQSDAQ in the germline V gene. The CDR3 spans 14 residues. Trimming took 6 bases from V and 2 from J; bases not matched to a gene: 7. The CDR3 sequence is CASSGRGRAYEQYF. CDR3 coding DNA: TGTGCCAGCAGTGGTAGAGGGAGGGCCTACGAGCAGTACTTC.

The chain recombines TRBV19 with TRBJ2-2, with 9 bases fitting TRBD2. J lost 4 bases, V lost 4 bases, and 10 bases had no gene match. The CDR3 is 17 residues long. CDR1 is LNHDA, CDR2 SQIVND, per germline (reference sequence). CDR3 coding DNA: TGTGCCAGTAGTACAGAGACTAGCGGAGGGAGCACCGGGGAGCTGTTTTTT. Translating it yields CASSTETSGGSTGELFF.

This chain links TRBV20-1 with TRBJ2-1, with 8 bases matching TRBD2. The CDR3 spans 15 residues. CDR1 is DFQATT and CDR2 is SNEGSKA in the germline V gene (reference sequence). CDR3 DNA sequence: TGCAGCGCACGCAAGACTAGCGACTCCTACAATGAGCAGTTCTTC. This encodes CSARKTSDSYNEQFF.

The chain joins TRBV11-3 to TRBJ1-1; 12 bases map to TRBD1. V lost 5 bases to trimming and J lost 1 base; unmatched junction nucleotides: 8. Looked up from germline, CDR1 is SGHNT and CDR2 is YENEEA. This CDR3 has 17 residues. CDR3 sequence (DNA): TGTGCCAGCAGCACGGGACAGGGGGCGCCGGGGAACACTGAAGCTTTCTTT. Encoded protein: CASSTGQGAPGNTEAFF.

The V gene is TRBV30, the J gene TRBJ1-4, with 7 bases matching TRBD1. V was pared by 4 bases and J by 3 bases, with 11 bases of the junction left unmatched. The CDR3 is made up of 16 amino acids. Germline loops: CDR1 GTSNPN, CDR2 SVGIG (reference sequence). CDR3 sequence (DNA): TGTGCCTGGACCCCGGGACAGCTACGGCCTAATGAAAAACTGTTTTTT. It encodes CAWTPGQLRPNEKLFF.

This clonotype was detected a few times. The V and J genes are TRBV12-3 or TRBV12-4 and TRBJ2-1, with D maybe TRBD2 (6 bases). The CDR3 length is 15 residues. Trimming pared 8 bases from V and 1 base from J, leaving 15 bases between. The CDR3 DNA sequence: TGTGCCAGCTTGCCAGCGGGTAGTTCCTACAATGAGCAGTTCTTC. Protein: CASLPAGSSYNEQFF.

J is TRBJ2-1 and V is TRBV7-9; 8 bases agree with TRBD2. The germline V gene encodes CDR1 SEHNR and CDR2 FQNEAQ (reference sequence). This CDR3 region has 18 residues. V trimming: 0 bases; J trimming: 0 bases; junction bases outside the gene matches: 7. The CDR3 sequence is CASSLAYRLANSYNEQFF. The CDR3 DNA reads TGTGCCAGCAGCTTAGCGTATAGACTAGCGAACTCCTACAATGAGCAGTTCTTC.

This clonotype has more than one count but fewer than ten. The chain is built from TRBV7-2 and TRBJ2-3; 7 bases agree with TRBD1. The junction had 10 bases not matched to a gene; V was cut back by 5 bases and J by 5 bases. The CDR3 extends over 15 amino acids. CDR1 and CDR2 (germline): SGHTA, FQGNSA. Here the CDR3 reads CASSPTGALGDTQYF. Here the CDR3 DNA reads TGTGCCAGCAGCCCTACAGGGGCCCTTGGAGATACGCAGTATTTT. Combining the CDR3 with reference TRBV7-2 and TRBJ2-3 gives the whole variable domain GAGVSQSPSNKVTEKGKDVELRCDPISGHTALYWYRQSLGQGLEFLIYFQGNSAPDKSGLPSDRFSAERTGGSVSTLTIQRTQQEDSAVYLCASSPTGALGDTQYFGPGTRLTVL.

The J gene is TRBJ2-1, the V gene TRBV5-6; 7 bases are shared with TRBD1. J gave up 5 bases and V 3 bases, and 2 bases lay outside the gene matches. The V gene's germline CDR1 is SGHDT and CDR2 YYEEEE. CDR3 size: 13 residues. The DNA of the CDR3 is TGTGCCAGCAGCTGGACAGGCCACAATGAGCAGTTCTTC. Its translation is CASSWTGHNEQFF.

This clonotype was seen once. The chain couples TRBV28 to TRBJ2-7; 7 bases are shared with TRBD1. There are 16 residues in the CDR3. CDR1 is MDHEN, CDR2 SYDVKM, per germline. With 5 bases clipped from V and 1 base from J, the junction kept 11 bases outside the gene matches. In DNA, the CDR3 is TGTGCCAGCAGTGGACAGGTTCCTCCCGGTTCCTACGAGCAGTACTTC. It yields the protein CASSGQVPPGSYEQYF. The whole variable domain, remainder taken from reference TRBV28 and TRBJ2-7, is DVKVTQSSRYLVKRTGEKVFLECVQDMDHENMFWYRQDPGLGLRLIYFSYDVKMKEKGDIPEGYSVSREKKERFSLILESASTNQTSMYLCASSGQVPPGSYEQYFGPGTRLTVT.

The V gene is TRBV9, the J gene TRBJ2-3; the D gene is possibly TRBD1 (6 bases). This CDR3 is built from 12 residues. Trimming cost V 4 bases and J 7 bases, with 10 bases left between them. CDR1 and CDR2 (germline): SGDLS, YYNGEE. The CDR3 here is CASSPDSNTQYF. The CDR3 nucleotides are TGTGCCAGCAGCCCGGACAGTAATACGCAGTATTTT. The whole variable domain, remainder taken from reference TRBV9 and TRBJ2-3, is DSGVTQTPKHLITATGQRVTLRCSPRSGDLSVYWYQQSLDQGLQFLIQYYNGEERAKGNILERFSAQQFPDLHSELNLSSLELGDSALYFCASSPDSNTQYFGPGTRLTVL.

At least ten counts were recorded for this clonotype. The chain carries TRBV7-2 and TRBJ1-5; maybe TRBD1 (5 bases). Germline V gene sequence: CDR1 SGHTA, CDR2 FQGNSA. This CDR3 is built from 16 residues. The V and J ends lost 1 base and 0 bases respectively, with 10 bases between them. The CDR3 sequence: CASSLGGAHSNQPQHF. CDR3 coding DNA: TGTGCCAGCAGCTTAGGCGGGGCGCATAGCAATCAGCCCCAGCATTTT.

The gene calls are TRBV9 and TRBJ2-5, with D hard to call. This CDR3 is 15 amino acids long. Trimming cost V 4 bases and J 1 base, with 14 bases left between them. The germline CDR1 and CDR2 sequences are SGDLS and YYNGEE. The CDR3 spells CASSTQASFQETQYF. CDR3 coding DNA: TGTGCCAGCAGCACCCAAGCGAGCTTCCAAGAGACCCAGTACTTC.

The rearrangement uses TRBV20-1 and TRBJ2-3, with D maybe TRBD2 (5 bases). Trimming removed 3 bases at V and 5 bases at J, with 12 bases between. The CDR3 consists of 13 residues. In germline, CDR1 is DFQATT, CDR2 SNEGSKA (reference sequence). The CDR3 region has the DNA TGCAGTGCTAGCCCACTACGGGGAGATACGCAGTATTTT. As protein: CSASPLRGDTQYF.

V is TRBV15 and J is TRBJ2-7; 14 positions agree with TRBD2. The CDR3 has 21 amino acids. CDR1 is LNHNV and CDR2 is YYDKDF in the germline V gene (reference sequence). The ends lost 4 bases at V and 2 bases at J; junction bases unmatched: 19. This CDR3 reads CATSNFSGTSGSAGATYEQYV. DNA for the CDR3: TGTGCCACCAGCAACTTCTCGGGGACTAGCGGGAGTGCAGGGGCCACCTACGAGCAGTACGTC.

This clonotype was detected a few times. This chain uses TRBV7-6 with TRBJ2-1; 9 nucleotides line up with TRBD2. The CDR3 has 18 amino acids. Germline CDR1 SGHVS, CDR2 FNYEAQ. V shed 2 bases, J shed 0 bases, and the junction held 8 bases outside the gene matches. This CDR3 reads CASSLRREGPSSYNEQFF. In DNA form, the CDR3 reads TGTGCCAGCAGCTTACGGCGGGAGGGCCCGAGCTCCTACAATGAGCAGTTCTTC.

The chain uses TRBV28 and TRBJ1-3; perhaps TRBD1 as D (6 bases). The CDR3 has 16 amino acids. The V and J ends lost 5 bases and 4 bases respectively, with 18 bases between them. Germline V gives CDR1 MDHEN, CDR2 SYDVKM. The CDR3 DNA reads as TGTGCCAGCAGTACGGGGGCGTTGGCTACAGGAAACACCATATATTTT. It translates to CASSTGALATGNTIYF.

At least ten counts were recorded for this clonotype. The chain is built from TRBV3-1 and TRBJ1-2; D is uncertain. The V gene lost 3 bases and the J gene lost 2 bases, with 7 bases spanning the gap. Germline loops: CDR1 LGHDT, CDR2 YNNKEL (reference sequence). The CDR3 runs to 13 residues. The CDR3 spells CASSQAGNYGYTF. In nucleotides, the CDR3 is TGTGCCAGCAGCCAGGCCGGAAACTATGGCTACACCTTC.

The rearrangement links TRBV7-2 to TRBJ2-6, with D unclear. Germline values: CDR1 SGHTA, CDR2 FQGNSA. The V end lost 1 base, the J end lost 4 bases, and 8 bases lay between the germline ends. CDR3 size: 15 residues. The CDR3 reads CASSLGVAGANVLTF. CDR3 in DNA: TGTGCCAGCAGCTTAGGGGTTGCCGGGGCCAACGTCCTGACTTTC.